Listed below are T cell receptor beta chains from one sample, sequenced in a study of regulatory T cells in long-lasting Graves disease. Via MiXCR, TCRdb re-called the multiplex PCR reads, giving one row per CDR3 protein. The sample records 400,000 to 650,000 distinct CDR3 sequences, about 16% being singletons. This same sample was also part of a study on T cells in Graves' hyperthyroidism and ophthalmopathy.

Source: peripheral blood mononuclear cells (PBMCs), taken at new diagnosis, from a patient treated with antithyroid drugs. The receptor source for this set is a middle-aged woman with Graves disease. The CDR3 runs from the conserved cysteine through the conserved F or W. A D gene is named only where the DNA matches it firmly. For some rows the clone size is stated as once, few or many, or as a class when expanded; others skip it.

D | size | J | V | DNA | CDR3
NA | many | TRBJ1-1 | TRBV2 | TGTGCCAGCAGTGCCGTATCGGACACTGAAGCTTTCTTT | CASSAVSDTEAFF
NA | NA | TRBJ1-3 | TRBV7-7 | TGTGCTAGCAGCCCGGACCTAAGCAGCGCTGGAAACACCATATATTTT | CASSPDLSSAGNTIYF
NA | many | TRBJ1-1 | TRBV3-1 | TGTGCCAGCACTCCCGGGGGGAACACTGAAGCTTTCTTT | CASTPGGNTEAFF
TRBD1 | few | TRBJ2-5 | TRBV7-3 | TGTGCCAGCAGCATCGGGGCAGGGGGCAGAGAGACCCAGTACTTC | CASSIGAGGRETQYF
TRBD1 | many | TRBJ1-1 | TRBV6-5 | TGTGCCAGCAGTTGGACAGGGGTTGGGAACACTGAAGCTTTCTTT | CASSWTGVGNTEAFF
TRBD2 | once | TRBJ2-3 | TRBV7-2 | TGTGCCAGCAGGCTAGGCTCGGGAGGGACTAGCACAGATACGCAGTATTTT | CASRLGSGGTSTDTQYF
TRBD1 | NA | TRBJ2-5 | TRBV5-1 | TGCGCCAGCAGCATACAGGGGACGGAGACCCAGTACTTC | CASSIQGTETQYF
TRBD2 | many | TRBJ2-7 | TRBV2 | TGTGCCAGCAGTTTCCTAGCGGACGAGCAGTACTTC | CASSFLADEQYF
TRBD1 | few | TRBJ2-3 | TRBV5-1 | TGCGCCAGCAGGAGGACAGGGAGGACAGATACGCAGTATTTT | CASRRTGRTDTQYF
TRBD1 | many | TRBJ2-3 | TRBV18 | TGTGCCAGCTCGCGGACAGGGAGCTCCGCAGATACGCAGTATTTT | CASSRTGSSADTQYF
NA | many | TRBJ1-1 | TRBV7-9 | TGTGCCAGCAGCTTAGTAGGTGGGTTTGAAGCTTTCTTT | CASSLVGGFEAFF
NA | few | TRBJ1-5 | TRBV6-2/TRBV6-3 | TGTGCCAGCAGCCGCCGAGGTAGGGGGGAGGACGGAGAGGGGTCGCCCCAGCATTTT | CASSRRGRGEDGEGSPQHF
NA | NA | TRBJ1-1 | TRBV4-1 | TGCGCCAGCAGCCCCGCAAGGGGAGCTAGGGAGTCTGAAGCTTTCTTT | CASSPARGARESEAFF
NA | many | TRBJ1-4 | TRBV12-3/TRBV12-4 | TGTGCCAGCAGTTTAGAGGGGGGGCAGGAAAAACTGTTTTTT | CASSLEGGQEKLFF
TRBD1 | few | TRBJ1-2 | TRBV5-1 | TGCGCCAGCAGCTTGGGGACAGGGGTCCCCTATGGCTACACCTTC | CASSLGTGVPYGYTF
TRBD1 | NA | TRBJ1-2 | TRBV5-5 | TGTGCCAGCAGCCAAGGGGACAGCTGGAGCTATGGCTACACCTTC | CASSQGDSWSYGYTF
NA | many | TRBJ2-1 | TRBV11-2 | TGTGCCAGCAGCCTACATGAACAGGGAAGGGAGCAGTTCTTC | CASSLHEQGREQFF
NA | NA | TRBJ1-3 | TRBV19 | TGTGCCAGTAGTAAGGCCGTCGCCTCTGGAAACACCATATATTTT | CASSKAVASGNTIYF
NA | many | TRBJ1-2 | TRBV7-2 | TGTGCCAGCAGCCGAGAGACAGGAATTCCCTCTGGCTACACCTTC | CASSRETGIPSGYTF
NA | NA | TRBJ2-7 | TRBV18 | TGTGCCAGCTCACCGGTGGCGGCGGGGCCGAGCTCCTACGAGCAGTACTTC | CASSPVAAGPSSYEQYF
TRBD1 | NA | TRBJ2-7 | TRBV28 | TGTGCCAGCAGCCCACCCGGGACAGGGGGCCACGAGCAGTACTTC | CASSPPGTGGHEQYF
NA | NA | TRBJ1-3 | TRBV18 | TGTGCCAGCTCACCGGACAGTCGAGCTGGAAACACCATATATTTT | CASSPDSRAGNTIYF
TRBD2 | NA | TRBJ2-7 | TRBV12-3/TRBV12-4 | TGTGCCAGCAGTACCGTCCTAGCGGGAGTATACGAGCAGTACTTC | CASSTVLAGVYEQYF
TRBD2 | NA | TRBJ2-5 | TRBV4-1 | TGCGCCAGCAGCCAAGAAGCGGGGGGGGTTCAGACCCAGTACTTC | CASSQEAGGVQTQYF
TRBD1 | NA | TRBJ2-7 | TRBV12-3/TRBV12-4 | TGTGCCAGCACCTTGGGACAGCACTCCTACGAGCAGTACTTC | CASTLGQHSYEQYF
TRBD1 | NA | TRBJ1-2 | TRBV5-1 | TGCGCCAGCAGCTTGGAGGCAGGGGGCGCGGGGTATGGCTACACCTTC | CASSLEAGGAGYGYTF
NA | NA | TRBJ2-2 | TRBV5-1 | TGCGCCAGCAGTTTACGACAGGAGCACACCGGGGAGCTGTTTTTT | CASSLRQEHTGELFF
NA | many | TRBJ1-5 | TRBV6-1 | TGTGCCAGCTCCGAGGGGGGGCTTCAGCCCCAGCATTTT | CASSEGGLQPQHF
NA | many | TRBJ2-1 | TRBV2 | TGTGCCAGCAAAAGTTCCCTCACCCACAATGAGCAGTTCTTC | CASKSSLTHNEQFF
TRBD2 | few | TRBJ2-7 | TRBV27 | TGTGCCAGTAGACGGGAAGCGGGGGGGCTTGACGAGCAGTACTTC | CASRREAGGLDEQYF
NA | many | TRBJ1-2 | TRBV3-1 | TGTGCCAGCAGCCAAGGGGACGTGTTTAACTATGGCTACACCTTC | CASSQGDVFNYGYTF
NA | NA | TRBJ2-5 | TRBV30 | TGTGCCTGGAGTTCCCGACTAGGCCAAGAGACCCAGTACTTC | CAWSSRLGQETQYF
TRBD1 | many | TRBJ1-1 | TRBV10-2 | TGCGCCAGCAGTGAACAGGGGTCTGGGTTGGGTGAAGCTTTCTTT | CASSEQGSGLGEAFF
NA | many | TRBJ2-1 | TRBV3-1 | TGTGCCAGCAGCCGCCGTTGGGTAGAAGGGCCAGGAGAGCAGTTCTTC | CASSRRWVEGPGEQFF
NA | many | TRBJ1-6 | TRBV3-1 | TGTGCCAGCAGCCAAGTCGGGGGTCCCAATTCACCCCTCCACTTT | CASSQVGGPNSPLHF
NA | many | TRBJ2-1 | TRBV12-3/TRBV12-4 | TGTGCCAGCAGTTTGGCGGGAAGGAGCTCCTACAATGAGCAGTTCTTC | CASSLAGRSSYNEQFF
TRBD1 | many | TRBJ2-5 | TRBV20-1 | TGCAGTGCTAGTCGGACAGGGGGCGAGACCCAGTACTTC | CSASRTGGETQYF
NA | once | TRBJ2-3 | TRBV12-3/TRBV12-4 | TGCGCCAGCAGCCGCGGTGGGGGAGATACCACAGATACGCAGTATTTT | CASSRGGGDTTDTQYF
NA | many | TRBJ1-1 | TRBV30 | TGTGCCTGGAGGTCGTACGCGAACACTGAAGCTTTCTTT | CAWRSYANTEAFF
NA | many | TRBJ2-1 | TRBV11-2 | TGTGCCAGCACCATGAGAGGGTTAGGCCATGGTGAGCAGTTCTTC | CASTMRGLGHGEQFF
TRBD2 | many | TRBJ2-7 | TRBV18 | TGTGCCAGCTCACCGGCGGGGGGGTACTACGAGCAGTACTTC | CASSPAGGYYEQYF
NA | many | TRBJ1-2 | TRBV28 | TGTGCCAGCAGTTTAGGGCATGGCTACACCTTC | CASSLGHGYTF
NA | many | TRBJ1-1 | TRBV7-8 | TGTGCCAGCAGCCAACATAACACTGAAGCTTTCTTT | CASSQHNTEAFF
NA | NA | TRBJ2-6 | TRBV20-1 | TGCAGTGCTACCTCCGGGGCCAACGTCCTGACTTTC | CSATSGANVLTF
NA | many | TRBJ2-1 | TRBV20-1 | TGCAGTGCTAGAGATACCCAGACCAGCTACAATGAGCAGTTCTTC | CSARDTQTSYNEQFF